What follows are 3 T cell receptor beta chains derived from one specimen sequenced in a study of blood T cell repertoires in COVID-19. This table comes from immunoSEQ multiplex PCR, and its TCRdb copy is limited to in-frame clones, with some not included. The data hold around 75,000 clones, with approximately 86% observed a single time. The specimen was peripheral blood. The receptors were sampled from a man between 65 and 80 years old with active COVID-19.

The rearrangement links TRBV28 to TRBJ1-5; no clear D. V shed 6 bases and J shed 7 bases, with 7 bases lying between them. Looked up from germline, CDR1 is MDHEN and CDR2 is SYDVKM. This CDR3 contains 11 residues. CDR3 loop: CASRGGQPQHF. DNA of the CDR3: TGTGCCAGCAGGGGCGGGCAGCCCCAGCATTTT.

V and J are TRBV18 and TRBJ1-4; tentative D call: TRBD1 (5 bases). V gave up 3 bases and J gave up 4 bases, with 9 bases separating them. The germline CDR1 and CDR2 sequences are KGHSH and LQKENI. There are 14 residues in the CDR3. The CDR3 bases are TGTGCCAGCTCACCGGGAGGGGTTAATGAAAAACTGTTTTTT. Protein product: CASSPGGVNEKLFF.

This clone was counted a single time. This chain uses TRBV30 with TRBJ1-6, with D perhaps matching TRBD1 (6 bases). CDR1 is GTSNPN, CDR2 SVGIG, per germline (reference sequence). This CDR3 comprises 15 residues. Trimming took off 5 bases at V and 10 bases at J, with 21 bases between the two ends. CDR3 protein: CAWDQGFAPESPLHF. CDR3 nucleotide sequence: TGTGCCTGGGACCAGGGGTTCGCTCCGGAGTCACCCCTCCACTTT.